The sequence of this T cell receptor (beta chain) was determined in a study of beta chain features in type 1 diabetes. Study as a whole: The patient and healthy donor groups were comparable for age, gender and cell yields. General observations from the study: Since sequencing was performed on cDNA, cells with high TCR expression could be over-represented. The similarity of naive, central memory and Treg TCRB repertoires appeared greater among patients than among healthy donors. More deletions and fewer insertions at VDJ junctions were found in patients with type 1 diabetes.

In germline, CDR1 is SGHTA, CDR2 FQGNSA. The CDR3 covers 15 residues. The V and J ends lost 1 base and 3 bases, in that order; junction bases with no gene match: 6. Investigators reverse transcribed all isolated RNA, so they sequenced expressed TCRB transcripts. The assay was immunoSEQ multiplex PCR, and TCRdb's table has in-frame clones only and misses some. This table holds 810,000 or so clones, roughly 17% found once. In its sample, this clone was seen a few times. Its antigen is unidentified. Input material: naive CD4+ T cells from blood. This sequence joins TRBV7-2 and TRBJ2-7, with 7 bases that match TRBD2. This clonotype was sampled from a woman in her late teens or twenties in good health. The CDR3 DNA reads TGTGCCAGCAGCTTAGGTCTGCGGGAGTACTACGAGCAGTACTTC. Its translation is CASSLGLREYYEQYF. Together with reference TRBV7-2 and TRBJ2-7, the CDR3 gives the full variable domain: GAGVSQSPSNKVTEKGKDVELRCDPISGHTALYWYRQSLGQGLEFLIYFQGNSAPDKSGLPSDRFSAERTGGSVSTLTIQRTQQEDSAVYLCASSLGLREYYEQYFGPGTRLTVT.